This T cell receptor beta chain was recovered during a study of patients and donors after allogeneic stem cell transplantation. The germline V gene has CDR1 SGDLS and CDR2 YYNGEE. The CDR3 covers 15 residues. The junction had 8 bases not matched to a gene; V was cut back by 4 bases and J by 2 bases. One entry per CDR3 protein, called by TCRdb with MiXCR from the RT-PCR reads. The sample includes 200,000 to 250,000 distinct CDR3 sequences, around an eighth of them seen just once. The source is a human donor who was either an allogeneic HSCT recipient or a stem cell or donor lymphocyte infusion donor (not recorded which). It is not recorded whose cells these are; they may come from a transplant donor. V and J are TRBV9 and TRBJ1-2; 7 positions match TRBD1. Sequencing used blood, either unsorted or a sorted T cell fraction (not recorded which). CDR3 amino acids: CASSTEGGANYGYTF. CDR3 in DNA: TGTGCCAGCAGCACCGAAGGGGGCGCCAACTATGGCTACACCTTC.